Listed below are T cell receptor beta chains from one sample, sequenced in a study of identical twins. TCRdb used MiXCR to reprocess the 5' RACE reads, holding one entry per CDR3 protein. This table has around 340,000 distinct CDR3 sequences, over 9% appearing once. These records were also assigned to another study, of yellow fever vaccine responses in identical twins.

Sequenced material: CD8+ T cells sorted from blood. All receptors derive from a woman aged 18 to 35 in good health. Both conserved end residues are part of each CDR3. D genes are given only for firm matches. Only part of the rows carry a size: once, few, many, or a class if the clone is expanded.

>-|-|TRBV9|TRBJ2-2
TGTGCCAGCGGTCACACCGGGGAGCTGTTTTTT
CASGHTGELFF
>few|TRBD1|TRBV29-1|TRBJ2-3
TGCAGCGTTGAAGATGGAGACAGGGGGGTGGTCACAGATACGCAGTATTTT
CSVEDGDRGVVTDTQYF
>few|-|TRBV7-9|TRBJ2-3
TGTGCCAGCAGCTTAGTGGGAACCGATAGCACAGATACGCAGTATTTT
CASSLVGTDSTDTQYF
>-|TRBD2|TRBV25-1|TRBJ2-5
TGTGCCAGCAGTGCCCTAGCGGGAATAAGCCAAGAGACCCAGTACTTC
CASSALAGISQETQYF
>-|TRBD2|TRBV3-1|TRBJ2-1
TGTGCCAGCAGCAGCTGGAGAACTAGCGGGGGGACCTCCTACAATGAGCAGTTCTTC
CASSSWRTSGGTSYNEQFF
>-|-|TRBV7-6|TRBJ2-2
TGTGCCAGCAGCATCACAGGAAGGACCGGGGAGCTGTTTTTT
CASSITGRTGELFF
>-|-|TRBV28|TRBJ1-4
TGTGCCTGGGTGGGAAAACTGTTTTTT
CAWVGKLFF
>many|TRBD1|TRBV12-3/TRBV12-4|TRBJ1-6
TGTGCCAGCAGCAACGGACAGGGGAATTCACCCCTCCACTTT
CASSNGQGNSPLHF
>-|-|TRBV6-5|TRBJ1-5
TGTGCCAGCAGTTGGCAGTCCGACGGGAGCAATCAGCCCCAGCATTTT
CASSWQSDGSNQPQHF
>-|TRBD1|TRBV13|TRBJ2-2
TGTGCCAGCAGCCCGGACAGGGAGTTCGGGGAGCTGTTTTTT
CASSPDREFGELFF
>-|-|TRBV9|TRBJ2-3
TGTGCCAGCAGCGTAGCTTCGACGGCCCGGGGTACGCAGTATTTT
CASSVASTARGTQYF
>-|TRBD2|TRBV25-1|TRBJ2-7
TGTGCCAGCAGTGTCAGAGCGGGAGGGCCTCACGAGCAGTACTTC
CASSVRAGGPHEQYF
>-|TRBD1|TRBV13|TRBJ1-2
TGTGCCAGCAGCTTAGGAGGGCAGGGGGGAGGCTACACCTTC
CASSLGGQGGGYTF
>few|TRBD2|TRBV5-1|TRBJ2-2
TGCGCCAGCAGCACAAGCGGGGGGAACACCGGGGAGCTGTTTTTT
CASSTSGGNTGELFF
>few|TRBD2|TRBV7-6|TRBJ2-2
TGTGCCAGCAGCCCATTTCAGCGGGGGGGCTCTTACACCGGGGAGCTGTTTTTT
CASSPFQRGGSYTGELFF
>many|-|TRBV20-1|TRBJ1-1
TGCAGTGCTAGGGACTCTGGTGAAGCTTTCTTT
CSARDSGEAFF
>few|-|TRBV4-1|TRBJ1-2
TGCGCCAGCAGCCAAGCGGGCGGAGCTAACTATGGCTACACCTTC
CASSQAGGANYGYTF